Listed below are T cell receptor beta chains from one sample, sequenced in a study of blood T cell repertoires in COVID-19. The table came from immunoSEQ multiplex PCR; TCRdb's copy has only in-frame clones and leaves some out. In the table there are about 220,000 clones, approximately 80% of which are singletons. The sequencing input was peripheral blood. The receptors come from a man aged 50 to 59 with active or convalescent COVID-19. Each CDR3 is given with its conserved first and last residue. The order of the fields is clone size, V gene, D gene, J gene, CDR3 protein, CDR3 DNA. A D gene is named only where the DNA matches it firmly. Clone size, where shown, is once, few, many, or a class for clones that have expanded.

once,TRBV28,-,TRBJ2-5,CASSFEFGETQYF,TGTGCCAGCAGTTTTGAGTTTGGAGAGACCCAGTACTTC
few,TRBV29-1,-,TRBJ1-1,CSAVPWGPGTEAFF,TGCAGCGCCGTGCCCTGGGGGCCGGGCACTGAAGCTTTCTTT
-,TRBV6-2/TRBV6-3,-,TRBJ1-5,CASSPTGNQPQHF,TGTGCCAGCAGTCCAACAGGGAATCAGCCCCAGCATTTT
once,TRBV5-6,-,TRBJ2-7,CASSLEGLYAYEQYF,TGTGCCAGCAGCTTGGAAGGACTGTATGCCTACGAGCAGTACTTC
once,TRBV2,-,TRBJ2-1,CASTSSQGNEQFF,TGTGCCAGCACGTCCTCGCAGGGCAATGAGCAGTTCTTC
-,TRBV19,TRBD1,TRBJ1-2,CASSTRPQTGDYGYTF,TGTGCCAGTAGTACCCGACCCCAAACAGGGGACTATGGCTACACCTTC
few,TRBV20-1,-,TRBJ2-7,CSARQGTEQYF,TGCAGTGCTAGACAGGGAACCGAGCAGTACTTC
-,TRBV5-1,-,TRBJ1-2,CASSAGGHDVNYGYTF,TGCGCCAGCAGCGCCGGAGGGCACGATGTTAACTATGGCTACACCTTC
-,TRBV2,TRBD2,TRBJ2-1,CASTGLADAVYNEQFF,TGTGCCAGCACCGGACTAGCGGATGCGGTATACAATGAGCAGTTCTTC
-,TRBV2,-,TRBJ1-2,CASSVGGLDGYTF,TGTGCCAGCAGCGTCGGGGGGCTGGATGGCTACACCTTC
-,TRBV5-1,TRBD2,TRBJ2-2,CASSFLAGDTGELFF,TGCGCCAGCAGCTTCCTAGCGGGAGACACCGGGGAGCTGTTTTTT
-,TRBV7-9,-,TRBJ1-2,CASSPDGRAGYTF,TGTGCCAGCAGTCCGGACGGCAGGGCCGGCTACACCTTC
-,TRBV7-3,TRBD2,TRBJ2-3,CASSPGLAGFTDTQYF,TGTGCCAGCAGCCCCGGACTAGCGGGCTTCACAGATACGCAGTATTTT
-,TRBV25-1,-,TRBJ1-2,CASSGTGRGGYTF,TGTGCCAGCAGTGGAACAGGGCGTGGGGGCTACACCTTC
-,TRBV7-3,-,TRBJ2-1,CASSLAGPTYNEQFF,TGTGCCAGCAGCTTAGCGGGGCCGACCTACAATGAGCAGTTCTTC
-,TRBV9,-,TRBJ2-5,CASSVGVQRQYGETQYF,TGTGCCAGCAGCGTAGGGGTCCAGAGACAGTACGGGGAGACCCAGTACTTC
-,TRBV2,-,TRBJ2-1,CASSVVGLAFYNEQFF,TGTGCCAGCAGTGTAGTTGGGCTAGCGTTCTACAATGAGCAGTTCTTC
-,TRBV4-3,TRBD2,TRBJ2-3,CASSQVAAGDTDTQYF,TGCGCCAGCAGCCAAGTAGCAGCGGGGGACACAGATACGCAGTATTTT
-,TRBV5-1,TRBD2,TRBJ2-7,CASSSGPGRDYEQYF,TGCGCCAGCAGCTCCGGACCCGGGAGGGACTACGAGCAGTACTTC
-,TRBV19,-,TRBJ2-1,CASTGMVHNSYNEQFF,TGTGCCAGTACCGGGATGGTACACAACTCCTACAATGAGCAGTTCTTC
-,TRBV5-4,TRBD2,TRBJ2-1,CASSLTTRGGLNEQFF,TGTGCCAGCAGCCTCACTACTCGGGGGGGACTCAATGAGCAGTTCTTC
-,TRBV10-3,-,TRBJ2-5,CAISVDSVQETQYF,TGTGCCATCAGCGTAGACAGCGTTCAAGAGACCCAGTACTTC
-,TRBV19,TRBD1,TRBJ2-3,CASRPTGVVDTQYF,TGTGCCAGTAGGCCAACAGGGGTAGTAGATACGCAGTATTTT
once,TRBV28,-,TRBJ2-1,CASSPYNEQFF,TGTGCCAGCAGCCCGTACAATGAGCAGTTCTTC
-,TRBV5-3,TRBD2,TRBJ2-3,CARSLIAGSTDTQYF,TGTGCCAGAAGCTTGATAGCGGGAAGCACAGATACGCAGTATTTT
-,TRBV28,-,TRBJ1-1,CASIPSRGGNTEAFF,TGTGCCAGCATCCCATCAAGGGGCGGGAACACTGAAGCTTTCTTT
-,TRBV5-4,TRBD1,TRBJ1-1,CASSPGQGATEAFF,TGTGCCAGCAGCCCGGGACAGGGGGCAACTGAAGCTTTCTTT
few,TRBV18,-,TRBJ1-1,CASSPRPEGRTEAFF,TGTGCCAGCTCACCTAGACCCGAGGGTCGCACTGAAGCTTTCTTT
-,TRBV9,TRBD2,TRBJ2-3,CASSVEAGGSDTQYF,TGTGCCAGCAGCGTAGAAGCGGGAGGTTCAGATACGCAGTATTTT
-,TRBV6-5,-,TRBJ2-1,CASRRKSSYNEQFF,TGTGCCAGCAGAAGAAAGAGCTCCTACAATGAGCAGTTCTTC
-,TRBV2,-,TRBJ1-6,CASARQANSYNSPLHF,TGTGCCAGTGCTCGACAGGCTAACTCCTATAATTCACCCCTCCACTTT
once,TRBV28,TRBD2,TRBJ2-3,CASSSSGGTTDTQYF,TGTGCCAGCAGTTCTAGCGGGGGAACCACAGATACGCAGTATTTT
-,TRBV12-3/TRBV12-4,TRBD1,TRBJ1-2,CASRYRGDYGYTF,TGTGCCAGCAGGTACAGGGGGGACTATGGCTACACCTTC
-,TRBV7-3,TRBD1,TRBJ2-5,CASSADRVGTQYF,TGTGCCAGCAGCGCTGACAGGGTGGGGACCCAGTACTTC
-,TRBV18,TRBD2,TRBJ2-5,CASSPAGDRQETQYF,TGTGCCAGCTCACCAGCGGGGGATCGGCAAGAGACCCAGTACTTC
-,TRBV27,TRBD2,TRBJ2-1,CASSFSSGGAFEQFF,TGTGCCAGCAGTTTTTCTAGCGGGGGGGCTTTTGAGCAGTTCTTC
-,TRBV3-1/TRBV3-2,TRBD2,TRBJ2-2,CASSQASNGTSEAGELFF,TGTGCCAGCAGCCAAGCCAGTAATGGGACTAGTGAGGCCGGGGAGCTGTTTTTT
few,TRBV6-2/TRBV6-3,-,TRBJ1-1,CASSNLRGAAEAFF,TGTGCCAGCAGTAACCTTCGGGGGGCCGCTGAAGCTTTCTTT
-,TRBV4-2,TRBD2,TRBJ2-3,CASSQENGGGAGDTQYF,TGTGCCAGCAGCCAAGAAAACGGCGGGGGGGCTGGAGATACGCAGTATTTT
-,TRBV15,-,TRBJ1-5,CATSRVGKTASYSNQPQHF,TGTGCCACCAGCAGAGTGGGAAAGACAGCGTCTTATAGCAATCAGCCCCAGCATTTT
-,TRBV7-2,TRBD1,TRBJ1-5,CASSSGTGVVQPQHF,TGTGCCAGCAGCTCCGGGACAGGGGTGGTTCAGCCCCAGCATTTT